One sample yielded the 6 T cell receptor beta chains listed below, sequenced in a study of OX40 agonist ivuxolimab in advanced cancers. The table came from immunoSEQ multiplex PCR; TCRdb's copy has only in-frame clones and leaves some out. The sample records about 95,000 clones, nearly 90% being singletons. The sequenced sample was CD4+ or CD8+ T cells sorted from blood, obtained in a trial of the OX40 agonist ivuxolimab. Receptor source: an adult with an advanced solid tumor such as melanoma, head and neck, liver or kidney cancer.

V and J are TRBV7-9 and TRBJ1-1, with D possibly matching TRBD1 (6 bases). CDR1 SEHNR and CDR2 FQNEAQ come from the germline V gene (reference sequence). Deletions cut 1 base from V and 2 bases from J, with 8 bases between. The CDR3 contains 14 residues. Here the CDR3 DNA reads TGTGCCAGCAGCTTAGAAGGGGGTAACACTGAAGCTTTCTTT. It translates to CASSLEGGNTEAFF.

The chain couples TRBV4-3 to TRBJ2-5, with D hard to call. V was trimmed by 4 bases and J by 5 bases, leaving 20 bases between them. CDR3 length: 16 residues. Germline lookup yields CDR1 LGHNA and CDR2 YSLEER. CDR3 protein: CASSPSFGTLGETQYF. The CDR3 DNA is TGCGCCAGCAGCCCCTCCTTTGGCACCCTTGGGGAGACCCAGTACTTC.

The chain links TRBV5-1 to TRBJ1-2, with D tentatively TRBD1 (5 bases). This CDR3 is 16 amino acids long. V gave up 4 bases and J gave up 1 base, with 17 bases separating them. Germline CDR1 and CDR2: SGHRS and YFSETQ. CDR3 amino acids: CASSQSGQNINYGYTF. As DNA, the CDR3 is TGCGCCAGCAGCCAGTCGGGGCAGAACATTAACTATGGCTACACCTTC.

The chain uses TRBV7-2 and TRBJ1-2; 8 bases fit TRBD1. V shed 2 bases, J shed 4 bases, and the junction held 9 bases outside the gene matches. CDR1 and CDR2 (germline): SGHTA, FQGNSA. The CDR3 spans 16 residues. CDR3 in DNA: TGTGCCAGCAGCTTATCGCCAGGGGGCTATAGCTATGGCTACACCTTC. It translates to CASSLSPGGYSYGYTF.

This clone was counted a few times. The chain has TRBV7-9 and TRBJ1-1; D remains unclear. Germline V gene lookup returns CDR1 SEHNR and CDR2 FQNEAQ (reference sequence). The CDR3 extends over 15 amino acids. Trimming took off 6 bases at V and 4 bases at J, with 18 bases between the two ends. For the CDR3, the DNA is TGTGCCAGCAGGGTGAATTCGGCAGCGGGCACTGAAGCTTTCTTT. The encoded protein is CASRVNSAAGTEAFF.

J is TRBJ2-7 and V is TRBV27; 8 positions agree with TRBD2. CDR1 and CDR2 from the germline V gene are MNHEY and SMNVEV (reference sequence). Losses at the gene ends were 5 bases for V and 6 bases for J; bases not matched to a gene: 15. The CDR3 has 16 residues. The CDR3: CASSPGDSGITSEQYF. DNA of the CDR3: TGTGCCAGCAGTCCCGGGGATAGCGGGATTACGAGCGAGCAGTACTTC.